These 20 T cell receptor beta chains share one sample of origin, sequenced in a study of T cells in Graves' hyperthyroidism and ophthalmopathy. TCR beta CDR3 sequences were amplified from RNA transcripts. HTBI primers drove first-round RT-PCR of the TCR CDR3. TCRdb used MiXCR to reprocess the multiplex PCR reads, holding one entry per CDR3 protein. The table has hundreds of thousands of distinct CDR3 sequences, more than 11% seen once. The sequenced sample consisted of blood. The receptors shown here come from a woman in her thirties with Graves' hyperthyroidism that later progressed to Graves' ophthalmopathy.

This clonotype was recorded once. The rearrangement joins TRBV20-1 to TRBJ1-1; D may be TRBD1 (5 bases). The CDR3 is 14 residues long. Germline CDR1 is DFQATT and CDR2 is SNEGSKA (reference sequence). Deletions cut 6 bases from V and 7 bases from J, with 21 bases between. Written as DNA, the CDR3 is TGCAGTGCCAGAAGCCCGTTAATGGGGGTTGAAGCTTTCTTT. Protein sequence: CSARSPLMGVEAFF.

This clonotype has a handful of counts. The V and J genes are TRBV12-3 or TRBV12-4 and TRBJ1-1; possible D gene TRBD1, 6 bases. This CDR3 has 15 amino acids. The V end was cut by 3 bases, the J end by 1 base, with 12 bases between. DNA for the CDR3: TGTGCCAGCAGTTTGGGGCAGGGGTGGAACACTGAAGCTTTCTTT. Residues: CASSLGQGWNTEAFF.

This clonotype was picked up many times. The chain joins TRBV7-2 to TRBJ2-7; D is tentatively TRBD1 or TRBD2 (5 bases each). The germline V gene encodes CDR1 SGHTA and CDR2 FQGNSA. With 2 bases removed from V and 0 bases from J, the gap between germline ends came to 11 bases. This CDR3 comprises 15 residues. This CDR3 is CASSLTGRHSYEQYF. The CDR3 DNA sequence: TGTGCCAGCAGCTTAACGGGACGTCACTCCTACGAGCAGTACTTC.

This clonotype was seen many times. This chain connects TRBV19 to TRBJ2-2; the D is unclear. Trimming left V 9 bases short and J 0 bases short, with 17 bases between. Germline V gives CDR1 LNHDA, CDR2 SQIVND (reference sequence). The CDR3 runs 16 residues. CDR3 bases: TGTGCCAGCAGTTCTTTTGCGGAACCGAACACCGGGGAGCTGTTTTTT. Its protein product is CASSSFAEPNTGELFF.

This clonotype was picked up many times. The chain combines TRBV20-1 with TRBJ2-6; a weak D match, TRBD2 (6 bases). Trimming took off 3 bases at V and 0 bases at J, with 12 bases between the two ends. The length of the CDR3 is 16 residues. Germline CDR1 is DFQATT and CDR2 is SNEGSKA (reference sequence). In DNA form, the CDR3 reads TGCAGTGCTAGTTTCGCGGGGTACTCTGGGGCCAACGTCCTGACTTTC. Residues: CSASFAGYSGANVLTF.

Concerning this clonotype: A much larger clone differs by one base, so this may be a read error. The V call is TRBV14, the J call TRBJ2-1; D remains unclear. V lost 3 bases and J 7 bases, leaving 16 bases between the germline ends. CDR3 size: 15 residues. In germline, CDR1 is SGHDN, CDR2 FVKESK. The CDR3 DNA sequence: TGTGCCAGCAGCCAGGCCCAGTCCATGGGAAATGAGCAGTTCTTC. Encoded protein: CASSQAQSMGNEQFF.

This clonotype came up many times. The chain combines TRBV12-5 with TRBJ2-1, with a tentative D call TRBD2 (5 bases). This CDR3 spans 14 amino acids. Germline V gene sequence: CDR1 LGHNT, CDR2 FRNRAP. V was clipped by 0 bases and J by 6 bases, with 9 bases between them. This CDR3 is CASGLVGSGNEQFF. The DNA for the CDR3 is TGTGCTAGTGGTTTGGTAGGGAGCGGCAATGAGCAGTTCTTC. The whole variable domain, filled in from reference TRBV12-5 and TRBJ2-1, reads DARVTQTPRHKVTEMGQEVTMRCQPILGHNTVFWYRQTMMQGLELLAYFRNRAPLDDSGMPKDRFSAEMPDATLATLKIQPSEPRDSAVYFCASGLVGSGNEQFFGPGTRLTVL.

The chain combines TRBV7-9 with TRBJ2-1; no clear D gene. The CDR3 extends over 16 amino acids. Trimming cost V 1 base and J 4 bases, with 14 bases left between them. The germline V gene has CDR1 SEHNR and CDR2 FQNEAQ (reference sequence). The CDR3: CASSLGGGRIYNEQFF. CDR3 DNA sequence: TGTGCCAGCAGCTTAGGCGGTGGCCGGATTTACAATGAGCAGTTCTTC.

This clonotype has at least ten counts. The rearrangement joins TRBV27 to TRBJ2-3; D call uncertain. The CDR3 has 13 amino acids. The V end was cut by 4 bases, the J end by 0 bases, with 5 bases between. The germline V gene has CDR1 MNHEY and CDR2 SMNVEV (reference sequence). CDR3 residues: CASSSPSTDTQYF. CDR3 nucleotide sequence: TGTGCCAGCAGTTCCCCCAGCACAGATACGCAGTATTTT.

This clonotype was counted at least ten times. V gene TRBV10-3 combines with J gene TRBJ2-5, with a tentative D call TRBD2 (6 bases). Looked up from germline, CDR1 is ENHRY and CDR2 is SYGVKD. The CDR3 has 14 amino acids. V shed 10 bases and J shed 4 bases, with 19 bases lying between them. The CDR3 DNA sequence: TGTGCCACCAATACTAAGTCGGAGGGAGAGACCCAGTACTTC. This gives the protein CATNTKSEGETQYF.

This clonotype was seen at least ten times. The chain recombines TRBV18 with TRBJ1-1; weak D call: TRBD1 (5 bases). With 6 bases removed from V and 6 bases from J, the gap between germline ends came to 11 bases. Germline CDR1 and CDR2: KGHSH and LQKENI. The CDR3 totals 12 residues. The CDR3 spells CASSLGVPEAFF. The CDR3 coding sequence is TGTGCCAGCTCGCTGGGGGTCCCTGAAGCTTTCTTT. Full variable domain (outside the CDR3, taken from reference TRBV18 and TRBJ1-1): NAGVMQNPRHLVRRRGQEARLRCSPMKGHSHVYWYRQLPEEGLKFMVYLQKENIIDESGMPKERFSAEFPKEGPSILRIQQVVRGDSAAYFCASSLGVPEAFFGQGTRLTVV.

The chain uses TRBV28 and TRBJ1-1; TRBD1 might be the D (5 bases). The CDR3 consists of 16 residues. Germline V gene sequence: CDR1 MDHEN, CDR2 SYDVKM. The V and J ends lost 6 bases and 1 base respectively, with 18 bases between them. As DNA, the CDR3 is TGTGCCAGCAGAGCTGCGATGGGGCAGGGGAACACTGAAGCTTTCTTT. This gives the protein CASRAAMGQGNTEAFF.

This clonotype has a count of ten or more. The V call is TRBV15, the J call TRBJ1-2; no firm D call. The CDR3 has 11 residues. CDR1 and CDR2 from the germline V gene are LNHNV and YYDKDF (reference sequence). V was trimmed by 6 bases and J by 5 bases, leaving 7 bases between them. The CDR3 sequence: CATSDGYGYTF. CDR3 bases: TGTGCCACCAGTGACGGTTATGGCTACACCTTC.

The chain combines TRBV7-8 with TRBJ1-2, with 7 bases identical to TRBD1. With V trimmed by 5 bases and J by 3 bases, 12 bases remained unmatched. This CDR3 is 16 amino acids long. Germline CDR1 SGHVS, CDR2 FQNEAQ. CDR3 coding DNA: TGTGCCAGCAGCCGAATACAGGGGCGAATCGACTATGGCTACACCTTC. Amino acid sequence: CASSRIQGRIDYGYTF.

This clonotype was observed at least ten times. The gene calls are TRBV28 and TRBJ1-2, with 8 bases that match TRBD1. The trim removed 6 bases at V and 6 bases at J, leaving 6 bases unmatched. Germline assignment: CDR1 MDHEN and CDR2 SYDVKM. There are 13 residues in the CDR3. CDR3 in amino acids: CASRQLQGDGYTF. The CDR3 DNA follows: TGTGCCAGCAGGCAACTACAGGGGGATGGCTACACCTTC.

As regards this clonotype: One junction end does not reproduce the germline sequence, and a read error may be involved. The chain is built from TRBV6-1 and TRBJ2-6; TRBD1 matches at 7 bases. Germline lookup yields CDR1 MNHNS and CDR2 SASEGT. The CDR3 extends over 14 amino acids. In nucleotides, the CDR3 is TGTGCCAGCCAGACAGGGTCTGGGGCCAACGTCCCGACTTTC. It translates to CASQTGSGANVPTF.

This clonotype was observed a handful of times. The chain combines TRBV10-2 with TRBJ1-4; no definite D call. The CDR3 runs 11 residues. V was trimmed by 5 bases and J by 6 bases, leaving 4 bases between them. The germline gives CDR1 WSHSY, CDR2 SAAADI. CDR3 in amino acids: CASSRDEKLFF. In DNA form, the CDR3 reads TGCGCCAGCAGTCGAGATGAAAAACTGTTTTTT.

This rearrangement joins TRBV12-3 or TRBV12-4 to TRBJ2-3; 9 nucleotides align to TRBD2. The CDR3 has 16 residues. V shed 4 bases, J shed 0 bases, and the junction held 5 bases outside the gene matches. As DNA, the CDR3 is TGTGCCAGCAGTTCTTTAGCGGGGGCTAGCACAGATACGCAGTATTTT. Translation: CASSSLAGASTDTQYF.

This clonotype was recorded at least ten times. V gene TRBV30 combines with J gene TRBJ1-5; no definite D call. V lost 0 bases and J 3 bases, leaving 6 bases between the germline ends. The CDR3 is 13 amino acids. Germline V CDR1 and CDR2: GTSNPN, SVGIG (reference sequence). CDR3 loop: CAWSVGHNQPQHF. CDR3 nucleotides: TGTGCCTGGAGTGTGGGCCACAATCAGCCCCAGCATTTT.

At least ten counts were recorded for this clonotype. V and J are TRBV27 and TRBJ1-1; the D gene is possibly TRBD1 (6 bases). The germline V gene encodes CDR1 MNHEY and CDR2 SMNVEV (reference sequence). The CDR3 has 15 residues. Trimming took 0 bases from V and 1 from J, leaving 9 bases between them. DNA of the CDR3: TGTGCCAGCAGTTTATCAGCAGGGGAGAACACTGAAGCTTTCTTT. Translation: CASSLSAGENTEAFF.